The TCR beta chain under discussion was sequenced for a study of human T cells and chemical hapten exposure (dated by TCRdb to about 2021). General notes on the study: The libraries were sequenced as a pool, and the TCR yield per sample differed mostly because of small variations in library volumes within the pool. The study tracked peripheral blood TCR repertoire changes in vivo during primary and secondary sensitization to the hapten diphenylcyclopropenone (DPC) in alopecia patients.

The germline V gene specifies LGHNA as CDR1 and YSLEER as CDR2. V loses 1 base, J loses 4 bases, and the germline ends lie 17 bases apart. From the cysteine up to the phenylalanine, the CDR3 has a length of 17 residues. The retained sequence is limited to the CDR3, 51 bases, with the frame set at the first base. To note about this clonotype: Its antigen specificity is not known. It has no much larger one-base neighbor in the sample; base qualities were not kept.

During library preparation, unique molecular identifiers were attached to individual cDNA molecules so that TCRs could be counted in a quantitative, reproducible way. Each blood RNA sample was used to sequence both TCR alpha and TCR beta chains. As for the authors' bioinformatics: Samples had a median of roughly 98,000 TCRs, with a range from about 20,000 to 690,600. The Decombinator software suite was used to annotate the V, J and CDR3 of the TCR reads. To make PS versus PT1 abundance plots, every sample was subsampled to the same number of TCRs (28,000). TCRs were defined as expanded if absent before sensitization and observed at least eight times at the 2-week time point. In TCRdb, the public reads were trimmed at Q25 with fastp and aligned with MiXCR, with productive beta chains retained. Each CDR3 protein appears once, grouped with its most common genes and DNA. These V and J calls derive from TCRdb rather than the authors' analysis. This sample gives roughly 120,000 distinct CDR3 sequences in total; approximately 9.3% of them show up just once. Of the sample, roughly 1.3% is held by the ten largest clones.

Unfractionated whole blood was collected in Tempus Blood RNA tubes, and total RNA was extracted from that blood. As TCR sequencing controls, roughly five healthy volunteers were used, with blood taken at day 0, 2 weeks and 6 weeks. Points the paper makes about the study in general: No change with DPC sensitization was found in the number of TCRs above 1 in 1000 frequency, and no evidence of global repertoire structure alterations was found. Repeated subsampling changed both the strength of the expansion versus patch-test correlation and the threshold at which the correlation became significant.

The sequenced sample was whole blood. The TCR was taken from a human donor in good health. Some clones in this sample may be carry-over from other donors' samples. Donor details come from another sample of the same person, matched by shared clones. The sequence is built from TRBV4-3 and TRBJ2-1; no D gene can be assigned with confidence. The nucleotide sequence is given as TGCGCCAGCAGCCAAGTTCCGCCCCCCTGGCCGTACAATGAGCAGTTCTTC. It encodes CASSQVPPPWPYNEQFF.